The clone carrying this T cell receptor beta chain occurred once. Using immunoSEQ multiplex PCR, the repertoire was profiled, and TCRdb retains in-frame clones only, with some absent. The sample yields about 82,000 clones, over 75% seen once. This sample is drawn from a study of T cell responses to AZD1222 COVID-19 vaccine. Trimming shortened V by 4 bases and J by 2 bases, and 15 bases separated the two germline ends. CDR1 SGHRS and CDR2 YFSETQ come from the germline V gene. The CDR3 runs 15 residues. The TCR comes from an adult who received the AZD1222 COVID-19 vaccine. The chain employs TRBV5-1 and TRBJ2-5; D not certain. This material consisted of peripheral blood, taken 28 days after the second AZD1222 dose. CDR3 nucleotide sequence: TGCGCCAGCAGCCCGGCCCCCGATACACAAGAGACCCAGTACTTC. Its protein is CASSPAPDTQETQYF.